Below are 3 T cell receptor beta chains sequenced from a single sample in a study of blood T cell repertoires in COVID-19. The method was immunoSEQ multiplex PCR; TCRdb's version includes in-frame clones alone and lacks a portion of them. Here the sample spans 160,000 or so clones, less than 90% being singletons. Sequencing input: PBMCs or T cells enriched from blood (not recorded which). Receptor source: a human donor with acute COVID-19. The donor label of this sample is uncertain.

The chain joins TRBV4-3 to TRBJ2-1; 9 bases are shared with TRBD1. Trimming at V came to 0 bases and at J to 9 bases, leaving 6 bases not matched to a gene. Looked up from germline, CDR1 is LGHNA and CDR2 is YSLEER. This CDR3 contains 15 residues. CDR3 loop: CASSQEGTGSSEQFF. CDR3 in DNA: TGCGCCAGCAGCCAAGAGGGGACAGGGTCGAGTGAGCAGTTCTTC.

Of note for this clone: Other DNA sequences in this sample translate to the same CDR3. The chain employs TRBV7-2 and TRBJ1-1, with 8 bases fitting TRBD1. The V gene's germline CDR1 is SGHTA and CDR2 FQGNSA. V lost 5 bases to trimming and J lost 4 bases; unmatched junction nucleotides: 3. The CDR3 runs 13 residues. As DNA, the CDR3 is TGTGCCAGCAGCCTTACAGGGGGCACTGAAGCTTTCTTT. Residues: CASSLTGGTEAFF.

CDR3 nucleotide sequence: TGTGCCAGCTCCTCGACACCCACCACTGAAGCTTTCTTT. Translation gives CASSSTPTTEAFF. The chain couples TRBV18 to TRBJ1-1; unclear D gene. The V gene lost 6 bases and the J gene lost 4 bases, with 12 bases spanning the gap. The CDR3 is 13 amino acids. Germline V gene lookup returns CDR1 KGHSH and CDR2 LQKENI.